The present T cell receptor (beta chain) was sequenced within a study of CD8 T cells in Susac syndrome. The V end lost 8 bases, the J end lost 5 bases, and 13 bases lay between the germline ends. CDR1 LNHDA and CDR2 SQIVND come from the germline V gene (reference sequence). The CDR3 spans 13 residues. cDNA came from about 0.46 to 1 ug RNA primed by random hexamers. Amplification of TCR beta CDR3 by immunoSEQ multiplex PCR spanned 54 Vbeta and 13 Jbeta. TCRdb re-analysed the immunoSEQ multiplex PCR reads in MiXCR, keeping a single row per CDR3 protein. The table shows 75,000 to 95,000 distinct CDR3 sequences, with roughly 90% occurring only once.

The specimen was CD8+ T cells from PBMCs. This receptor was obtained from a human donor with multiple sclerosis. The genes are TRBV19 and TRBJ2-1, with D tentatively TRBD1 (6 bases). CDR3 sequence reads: CASGLGADNEQFF. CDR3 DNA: TGTGCCAGTGGTTTGGGGGCCGACAATGAGCAGTTCTTC.